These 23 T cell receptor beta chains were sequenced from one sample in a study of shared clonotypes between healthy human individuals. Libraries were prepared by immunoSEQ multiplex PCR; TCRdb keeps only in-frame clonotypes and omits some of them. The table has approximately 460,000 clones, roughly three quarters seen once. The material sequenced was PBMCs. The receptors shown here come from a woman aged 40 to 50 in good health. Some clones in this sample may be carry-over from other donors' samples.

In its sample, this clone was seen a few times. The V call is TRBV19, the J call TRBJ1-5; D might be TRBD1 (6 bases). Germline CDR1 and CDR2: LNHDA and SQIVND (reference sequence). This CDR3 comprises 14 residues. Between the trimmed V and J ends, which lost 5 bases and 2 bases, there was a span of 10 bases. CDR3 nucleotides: TGTGCCAGTAGTCCCGACAGGCGCAATCAGCCCCAGCATTTT. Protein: CASSPDRRNQPQHF. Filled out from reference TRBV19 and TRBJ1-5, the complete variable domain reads DGGITQSPKYLFRKEGQNVTLSCEQNLNHDAMYWYRQDPGQGLRLIYYSQIVNDFQKGDIAEGYSVSREKKESFPLTVTSAQKNPTAFYLCASSPDRRNQPQHFGDGTRLSIL.

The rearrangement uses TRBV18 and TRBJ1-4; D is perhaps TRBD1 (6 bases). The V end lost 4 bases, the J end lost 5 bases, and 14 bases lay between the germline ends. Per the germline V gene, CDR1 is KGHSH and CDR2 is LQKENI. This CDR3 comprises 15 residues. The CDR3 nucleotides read TGTGCCAGCTCACGACCAGGGGCATCGAATGAAAAACTGTTTTTT. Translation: CASSRPGASNEKLFF.

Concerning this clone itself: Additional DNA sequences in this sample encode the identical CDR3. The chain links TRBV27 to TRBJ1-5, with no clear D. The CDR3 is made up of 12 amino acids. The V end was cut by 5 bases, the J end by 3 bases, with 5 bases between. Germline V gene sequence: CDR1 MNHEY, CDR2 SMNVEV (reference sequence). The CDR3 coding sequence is TGTGCCAGCAGTCCCCTCAATCAGCCCCAGCATTTT. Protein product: CASSPLNQPQHF.

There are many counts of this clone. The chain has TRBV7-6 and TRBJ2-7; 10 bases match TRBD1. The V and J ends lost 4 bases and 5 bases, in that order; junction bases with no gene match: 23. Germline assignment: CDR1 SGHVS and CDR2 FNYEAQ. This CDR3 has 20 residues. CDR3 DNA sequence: TGTGCCAGCAGCTCCCCTGGGGCCCCCGGGACAGGGGATGGATGGGACGAGCAGTACTTC. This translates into CASSSPGAPGTGDGWDEQYF.

The CDR3 DNA follows: TGTGCCAGCAGCGTAGGGATGCTAGCGGGGGGTGGGCAGTTCTTC. This encodes CASSVGMLAGGGQFF. The chain couples TRBV9 to TRBJ2-1; 11 nucleotides agree with TRBD2. V shed 0 bases and J 12 bases; nucleotides not matched to a gene: 8. Germline CDR1 and CDR2: SGDLS and YYNGEE. The CDR3 totals 15 residues.

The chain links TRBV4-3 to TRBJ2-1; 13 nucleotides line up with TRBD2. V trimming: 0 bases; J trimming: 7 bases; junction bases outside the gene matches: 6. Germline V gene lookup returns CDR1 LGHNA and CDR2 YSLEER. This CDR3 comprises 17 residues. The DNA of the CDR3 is TGCGCCAGCAGCCAAGATGGACTAGCGGGAGTGAGGAATGAGCAGTTCTTC. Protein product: CASSQDGLAGVRNEQFF.

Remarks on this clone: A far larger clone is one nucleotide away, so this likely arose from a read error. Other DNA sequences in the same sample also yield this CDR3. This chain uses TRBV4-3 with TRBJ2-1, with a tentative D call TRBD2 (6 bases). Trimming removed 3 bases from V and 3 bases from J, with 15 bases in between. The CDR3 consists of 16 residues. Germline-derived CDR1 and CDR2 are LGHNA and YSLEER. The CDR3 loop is CASSQLGTGDYNEQFF. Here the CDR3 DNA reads TGCGCCAGCAGCCAGCTGGGGACTGGCGACTACAATGAGCAGTTCTTC.

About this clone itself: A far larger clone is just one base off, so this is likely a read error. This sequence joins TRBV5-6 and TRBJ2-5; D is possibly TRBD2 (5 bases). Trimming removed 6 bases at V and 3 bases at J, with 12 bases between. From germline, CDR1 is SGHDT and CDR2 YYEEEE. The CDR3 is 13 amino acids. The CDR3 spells CASTAGVEETQYF. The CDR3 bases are TGTGCCAGCACCGCGGGTGTAGAAGAGACCCAGTACTTC.

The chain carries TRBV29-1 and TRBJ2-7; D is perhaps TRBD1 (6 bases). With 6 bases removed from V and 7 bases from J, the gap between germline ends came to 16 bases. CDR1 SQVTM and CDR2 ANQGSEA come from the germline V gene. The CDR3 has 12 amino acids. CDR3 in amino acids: CSVVTGSREQYF. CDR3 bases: TGCAGCGTGGTCACAGGGTCTCGAGAGCAGTACTTC.

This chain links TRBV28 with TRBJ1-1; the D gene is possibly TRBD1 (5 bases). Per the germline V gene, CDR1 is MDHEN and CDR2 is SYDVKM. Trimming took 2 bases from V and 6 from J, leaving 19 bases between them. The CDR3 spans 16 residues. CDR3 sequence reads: CASSLIPGAGRAEAFF. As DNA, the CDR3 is TGTGCCAGCAGTTTAATCCCCGGGGCAGGCCGGGCTGAAGCTTTCTTT.

The CDR3 sequence is CASSLFPGNEQFF. The DNA for the CDR3 is TGTGCCAGCTCACTGTTCCCCGGGAATGAGCAGTTCTTC. The J gene is TRBJ2-1, the V gene TRBV18; no firm D call. In germline, CDR1 is KGHSH, CDR2 LQKENI. The V and J ends lost 4 bases and 7 bases respectively, with 11 bases between them. This CDR3 spans 13 amino acids.

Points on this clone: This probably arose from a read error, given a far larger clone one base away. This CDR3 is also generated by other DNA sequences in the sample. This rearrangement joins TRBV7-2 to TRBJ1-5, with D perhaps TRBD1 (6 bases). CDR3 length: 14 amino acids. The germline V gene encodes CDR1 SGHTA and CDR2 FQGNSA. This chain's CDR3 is CASTLGQGSQPQHF. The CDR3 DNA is TGTGCCAGCACCTTGGGGCAGGGGAGTCAGCCCCAGCATTTC.

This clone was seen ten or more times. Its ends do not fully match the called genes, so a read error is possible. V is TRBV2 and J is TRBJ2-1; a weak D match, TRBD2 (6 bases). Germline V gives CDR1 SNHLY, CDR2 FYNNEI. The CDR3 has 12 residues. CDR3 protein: CASREGSGEQFF. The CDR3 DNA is TGTGCCAGCAGGGAAGGTAGCGGTGAGCAGTTCTTC. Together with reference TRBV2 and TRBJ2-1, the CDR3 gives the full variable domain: EPEVTQTPSHQVTQMGQEVILRCVPISNHLYFYWYRQILGQKVEFLVSFYNNEISEKSEIFDDQFSVERPDGSNFTLKIRSTKLEDSAMYFCASREGSGEQFFGPGTRLTVL.

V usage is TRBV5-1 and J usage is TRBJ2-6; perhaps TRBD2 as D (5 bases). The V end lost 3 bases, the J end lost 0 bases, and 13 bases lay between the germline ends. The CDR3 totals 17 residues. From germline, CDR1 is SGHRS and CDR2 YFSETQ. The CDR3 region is CASSSRVGSSGANVLTF. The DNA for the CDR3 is TGCGCCAGCAGCTCGAGGGTGGGCAGCTCTGGGGCCAACGTCCTGACTTTC.

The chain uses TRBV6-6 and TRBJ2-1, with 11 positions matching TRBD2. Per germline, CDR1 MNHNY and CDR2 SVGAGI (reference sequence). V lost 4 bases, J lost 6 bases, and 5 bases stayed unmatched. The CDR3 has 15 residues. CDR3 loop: CASSSTSGSSNEQFF. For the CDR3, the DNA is TGTGCCAGCAGTTCTACTAGCGGGAGCTCCAATGAGCAGTTCTTC.

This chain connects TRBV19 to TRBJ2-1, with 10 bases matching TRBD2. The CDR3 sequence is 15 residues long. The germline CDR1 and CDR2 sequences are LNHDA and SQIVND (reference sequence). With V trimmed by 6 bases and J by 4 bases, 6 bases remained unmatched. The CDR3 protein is CASSPGLAEYNEQFF. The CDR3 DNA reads TGTGCCAGTAGCCCAGGACTAGCGGAGTACAATGAGCAGTTCTTC.

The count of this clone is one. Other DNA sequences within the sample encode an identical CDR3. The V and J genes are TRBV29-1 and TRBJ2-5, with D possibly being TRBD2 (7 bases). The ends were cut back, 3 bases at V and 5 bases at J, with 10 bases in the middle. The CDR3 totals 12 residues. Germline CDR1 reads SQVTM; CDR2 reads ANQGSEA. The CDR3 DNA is TGCAGCGTTGAGGGAGGGGGGGAGACCCAGTACTTC. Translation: CSVEGGGETQYF.

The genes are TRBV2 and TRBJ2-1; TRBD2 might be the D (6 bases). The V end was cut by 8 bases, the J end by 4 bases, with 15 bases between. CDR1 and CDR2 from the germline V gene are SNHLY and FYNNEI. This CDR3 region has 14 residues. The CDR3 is CASCRDSLYNEQFF. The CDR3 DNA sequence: TGTGCCAGCTGCCGGGACTCCCTTTACAATGAGCAGTTCTTC.

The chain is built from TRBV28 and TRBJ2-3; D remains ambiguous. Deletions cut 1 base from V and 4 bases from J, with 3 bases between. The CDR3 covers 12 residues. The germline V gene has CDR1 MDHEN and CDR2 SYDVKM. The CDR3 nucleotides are TGTGCCAGCAGTTTATTTTCAGATACGCAGTATTTT. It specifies CASSLFSDTQYF.

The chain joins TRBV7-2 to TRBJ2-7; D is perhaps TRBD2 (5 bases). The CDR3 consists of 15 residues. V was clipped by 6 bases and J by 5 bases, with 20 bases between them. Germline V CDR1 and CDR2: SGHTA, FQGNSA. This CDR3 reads CASSLRFDYFHEQYF. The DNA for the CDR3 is TGTGCCAGCAGTCTTAGGTTTGACTACTTCCACGAGCAGTACTTC.

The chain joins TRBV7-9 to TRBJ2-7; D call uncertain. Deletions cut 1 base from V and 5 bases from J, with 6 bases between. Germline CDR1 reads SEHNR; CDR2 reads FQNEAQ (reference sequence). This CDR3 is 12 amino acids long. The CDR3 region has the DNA TGTGCCAGCAGCTTAGTGGCGGACGAGCAGTACTTC. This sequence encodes CASSLVADEQYF.

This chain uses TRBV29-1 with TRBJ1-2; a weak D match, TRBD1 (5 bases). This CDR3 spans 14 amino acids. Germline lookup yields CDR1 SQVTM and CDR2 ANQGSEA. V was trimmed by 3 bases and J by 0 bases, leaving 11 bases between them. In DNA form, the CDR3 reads TGCAGCGTTGACTTAGGGACGACTAACTATGGCTACACCTTC. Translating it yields CSVDLGTTNYGYTF.

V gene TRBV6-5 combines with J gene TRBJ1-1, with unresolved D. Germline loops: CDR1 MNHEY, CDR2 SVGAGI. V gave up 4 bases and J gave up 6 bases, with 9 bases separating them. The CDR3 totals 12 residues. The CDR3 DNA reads TGTGCCAGCAGTTCCCCCCACGCTGAAGCTTTCTTT. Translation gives CASSSPHAEAFF.